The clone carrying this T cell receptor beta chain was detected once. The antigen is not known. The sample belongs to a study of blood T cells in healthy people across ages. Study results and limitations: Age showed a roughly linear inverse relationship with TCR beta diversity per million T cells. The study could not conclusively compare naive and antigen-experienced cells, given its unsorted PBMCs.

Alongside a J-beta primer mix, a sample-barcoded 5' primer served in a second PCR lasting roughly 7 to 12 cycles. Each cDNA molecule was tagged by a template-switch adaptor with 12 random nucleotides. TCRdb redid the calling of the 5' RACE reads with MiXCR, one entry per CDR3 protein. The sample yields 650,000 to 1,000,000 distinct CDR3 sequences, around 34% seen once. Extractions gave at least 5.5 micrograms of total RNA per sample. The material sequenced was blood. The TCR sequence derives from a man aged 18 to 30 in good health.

The CDR3 reads CASSEAIHAEAFF. CDR3 bases: TGTGCCAGCAGTGAGGCCATCCACGCTGAAGCTTTCTTT. The genes are TRBV12-3 or TRBV12-4 and TRBJ1-1; D uncertain. V was shortened by 5 bases and J by 6 bases, with 13 bases between the two germline ends. The CDR3 spans 13 residues.